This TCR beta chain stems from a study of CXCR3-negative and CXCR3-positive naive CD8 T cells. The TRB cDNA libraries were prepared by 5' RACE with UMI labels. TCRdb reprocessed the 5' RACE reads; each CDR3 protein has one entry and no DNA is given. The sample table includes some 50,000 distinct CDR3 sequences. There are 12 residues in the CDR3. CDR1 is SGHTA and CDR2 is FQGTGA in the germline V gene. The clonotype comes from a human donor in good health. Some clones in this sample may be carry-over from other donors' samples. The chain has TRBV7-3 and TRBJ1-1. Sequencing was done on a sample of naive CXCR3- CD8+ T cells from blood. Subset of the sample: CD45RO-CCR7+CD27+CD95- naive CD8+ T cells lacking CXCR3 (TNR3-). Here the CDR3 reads CASRNGNTEAFF.